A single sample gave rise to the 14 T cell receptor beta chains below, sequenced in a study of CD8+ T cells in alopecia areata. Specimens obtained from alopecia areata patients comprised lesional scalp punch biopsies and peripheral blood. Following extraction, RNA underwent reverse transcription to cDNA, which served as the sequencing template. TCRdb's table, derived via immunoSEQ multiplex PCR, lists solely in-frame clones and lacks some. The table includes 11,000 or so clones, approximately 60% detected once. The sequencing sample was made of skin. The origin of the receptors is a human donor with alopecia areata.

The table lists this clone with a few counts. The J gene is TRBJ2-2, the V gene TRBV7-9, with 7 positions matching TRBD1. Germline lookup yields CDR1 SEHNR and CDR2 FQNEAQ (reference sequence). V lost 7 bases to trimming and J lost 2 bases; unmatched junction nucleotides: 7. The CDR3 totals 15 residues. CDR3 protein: CASTFWDSNTGELFF. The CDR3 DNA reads TGTGCCAGCACCTTCTGGGACAGTAACACCGGGGAGCTGTTTTTT.

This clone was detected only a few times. DNA for the CDR3: TGTGCCAGCAGCTTCGGGGATCAGCCCCAGCATTTT. Its translation: CASSFGDQPQHF. The V and J genes are TRBV7-2 and TRBJ1-5; D remains unclear. V gave up 3 bases and J gave up 5 bases, with 5 bases separating them. Germline assignment: CDR1 SGHTA and CDR2 FQGNSA. The CDR3 totals 12 residues.

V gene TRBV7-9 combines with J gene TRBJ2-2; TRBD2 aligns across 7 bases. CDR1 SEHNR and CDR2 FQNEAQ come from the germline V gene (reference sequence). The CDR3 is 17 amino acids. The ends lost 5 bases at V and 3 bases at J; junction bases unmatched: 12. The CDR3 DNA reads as TGTGCCAGCAGCCCAATCCCAGCGGGATTGCACACCGGGGAGCTGTTTTTT. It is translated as CASSPIPAGLHTGELFF.

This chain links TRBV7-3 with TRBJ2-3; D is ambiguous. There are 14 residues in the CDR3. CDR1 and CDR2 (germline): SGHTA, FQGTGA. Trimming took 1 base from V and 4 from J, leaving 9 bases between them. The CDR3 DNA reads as TGTGCCAGCAGCTTAAACGCGGTTGCAGATACGCAGTATTTT. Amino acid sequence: CASSLNAVADTQYF.

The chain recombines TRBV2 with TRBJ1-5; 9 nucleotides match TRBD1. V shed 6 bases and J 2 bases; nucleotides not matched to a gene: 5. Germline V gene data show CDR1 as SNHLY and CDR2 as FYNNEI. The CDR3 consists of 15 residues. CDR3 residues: CASRQQGAGNQPQHF. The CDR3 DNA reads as TGTGCCAGCAGGCAACAGGGGGCAGGCAATCAGCCCCAGCATTTT.

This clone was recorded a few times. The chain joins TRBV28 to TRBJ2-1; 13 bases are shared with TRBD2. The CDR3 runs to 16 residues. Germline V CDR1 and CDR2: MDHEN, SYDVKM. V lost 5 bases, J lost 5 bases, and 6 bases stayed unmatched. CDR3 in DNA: TGTGCCAGCAGTCGCCGTGGACTAGCGGGGGACAATGAGCAGTTCTTC. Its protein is CASSRRGLAGDNEQFF.

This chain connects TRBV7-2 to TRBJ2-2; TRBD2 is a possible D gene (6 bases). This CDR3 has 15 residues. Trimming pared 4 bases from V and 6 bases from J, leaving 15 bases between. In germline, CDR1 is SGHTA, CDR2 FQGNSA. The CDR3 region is CASSSGTSSPGELFF. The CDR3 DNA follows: TGTGCCAGCAGCTCCGGGACTTCCTCACCCGGGGAGCTGTTTTTT.

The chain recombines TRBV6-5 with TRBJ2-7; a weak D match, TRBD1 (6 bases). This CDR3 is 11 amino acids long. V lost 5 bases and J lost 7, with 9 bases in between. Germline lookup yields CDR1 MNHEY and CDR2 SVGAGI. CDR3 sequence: CASSQGGEQYF. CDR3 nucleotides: TGTGCCAGCAGTCAAGGGGGAGAGCAGTACTTC.

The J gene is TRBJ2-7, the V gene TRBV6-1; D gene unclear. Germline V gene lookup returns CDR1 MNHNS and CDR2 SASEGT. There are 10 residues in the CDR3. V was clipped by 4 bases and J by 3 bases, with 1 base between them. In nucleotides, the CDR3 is TGTGCCAGCAGTGTCTACGAGCAGTACTTC. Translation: CASSVYEQYF.

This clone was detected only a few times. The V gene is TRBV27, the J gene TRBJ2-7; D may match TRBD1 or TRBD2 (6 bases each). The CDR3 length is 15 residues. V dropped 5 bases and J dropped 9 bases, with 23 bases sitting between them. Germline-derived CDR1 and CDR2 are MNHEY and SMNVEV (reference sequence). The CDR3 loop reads CASSARQASASRQYF. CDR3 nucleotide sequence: TGTGCCAGCAGTGCAAGACAGGCTAGCGCCAGCAGGCAGTACTTC.

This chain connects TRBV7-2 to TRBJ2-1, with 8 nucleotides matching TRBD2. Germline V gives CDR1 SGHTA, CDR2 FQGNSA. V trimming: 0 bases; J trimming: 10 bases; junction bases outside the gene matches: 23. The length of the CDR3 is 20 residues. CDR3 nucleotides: TGTGCCAGCAGCTTAGCGTTCTTTTGCTCCGGGGGGGAGATACAATACGAGCAGTTCTTC. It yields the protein CASSLAFFCSGGEIQYEQFF.

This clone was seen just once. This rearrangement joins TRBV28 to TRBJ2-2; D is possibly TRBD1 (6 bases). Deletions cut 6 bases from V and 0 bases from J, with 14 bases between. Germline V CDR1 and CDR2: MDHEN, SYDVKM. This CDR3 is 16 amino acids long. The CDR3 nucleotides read TGTGCCAGCAGCCGCCAGGGGACGTCGAACACCGGGGAGCTGTTTTTT. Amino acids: CASSRQGTSNTGELFF.

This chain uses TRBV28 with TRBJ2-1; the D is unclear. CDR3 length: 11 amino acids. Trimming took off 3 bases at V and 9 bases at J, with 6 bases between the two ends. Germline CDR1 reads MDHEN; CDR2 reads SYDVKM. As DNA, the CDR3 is TGTGCCAGCAGTTTTCGGTCTGAGCAGTTCTTC. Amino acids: CASSFRSEQFF. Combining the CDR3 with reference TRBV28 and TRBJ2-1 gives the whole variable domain DVKVTQSSRYLVKRTGEKVFLECVQDMDHENMFWYRQDPGLGLRLIYFSYDVKMKEKGDIPEGYSVSREKKERFSLILESASTNQTSMYLCASSFRSEQFFGPGTRLTVL.

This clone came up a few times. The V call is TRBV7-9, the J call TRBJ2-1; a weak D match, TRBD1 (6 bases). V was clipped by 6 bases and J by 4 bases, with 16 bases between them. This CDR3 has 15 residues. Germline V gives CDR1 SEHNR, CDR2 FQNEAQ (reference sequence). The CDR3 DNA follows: TGTGCCAGCAGTGGGGCAGGGGCGGATTACAATGAGCAGTTCTTC. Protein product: CASSGAGADYNEQFF.